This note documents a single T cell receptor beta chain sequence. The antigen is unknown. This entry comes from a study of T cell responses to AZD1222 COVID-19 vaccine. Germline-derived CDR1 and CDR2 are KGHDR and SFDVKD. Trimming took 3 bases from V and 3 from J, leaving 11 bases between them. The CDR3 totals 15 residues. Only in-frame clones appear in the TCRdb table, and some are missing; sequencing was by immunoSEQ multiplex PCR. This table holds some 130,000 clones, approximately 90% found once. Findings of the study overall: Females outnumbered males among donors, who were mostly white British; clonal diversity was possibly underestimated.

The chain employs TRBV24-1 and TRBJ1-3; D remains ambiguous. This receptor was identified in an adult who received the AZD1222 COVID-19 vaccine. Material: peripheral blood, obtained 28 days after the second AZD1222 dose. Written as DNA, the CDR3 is TGTGCCACCAGTGATCCAGACGTCTATGGAAACACCATATATTTT. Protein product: CATSDPDVYGNTIYF.